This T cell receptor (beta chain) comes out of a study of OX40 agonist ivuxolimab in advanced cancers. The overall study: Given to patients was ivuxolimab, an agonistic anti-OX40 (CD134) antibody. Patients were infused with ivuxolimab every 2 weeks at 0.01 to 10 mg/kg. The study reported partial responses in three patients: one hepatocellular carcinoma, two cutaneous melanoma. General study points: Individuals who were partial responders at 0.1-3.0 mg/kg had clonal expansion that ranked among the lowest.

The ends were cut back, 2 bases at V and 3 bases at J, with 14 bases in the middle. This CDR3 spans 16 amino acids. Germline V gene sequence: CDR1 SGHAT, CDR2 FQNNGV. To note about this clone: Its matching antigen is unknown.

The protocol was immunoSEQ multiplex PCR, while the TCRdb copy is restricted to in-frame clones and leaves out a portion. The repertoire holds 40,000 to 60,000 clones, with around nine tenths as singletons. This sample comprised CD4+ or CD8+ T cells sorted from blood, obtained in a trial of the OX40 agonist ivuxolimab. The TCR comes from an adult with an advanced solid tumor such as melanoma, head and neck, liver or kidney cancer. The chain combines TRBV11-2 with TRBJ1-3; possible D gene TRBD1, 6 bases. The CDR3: CASSLPGTRFGNTIYF. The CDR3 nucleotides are TGTGCCAGCAGCTTACCTGGGACAAGGTTTGGAAACACCATATATTTT. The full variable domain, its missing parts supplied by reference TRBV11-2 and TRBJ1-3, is EAGVAQSPRYKIIEKRQSVAFWCNPISGHATLYWYQQILGQGPKLLIQFQNNGVVDDSQLPKDRFSAERLKGVDSTLKIQPAKLEDSAVYLCASSLPGTRFGNTIYFGEGSWLTVV.